Below are 3 T cell receptor beta chains sequenced from a single sample in a study of radiation and T cells in renal cell carcinoma (dated by TCRdb to the early 2020s). The time point label for this specimen denotes: baseline pretreatment blood. The intended sense of this specimen's treatment or condition label: 15 Gy SBRT to primary tumor, nephrectomy 4 weeks later. Libraries were made using the immunoSEQ multiplex PCR assay. Not all clones reach the TCRdb copy of this immuneACCESS table, which keeps in-frame sequences only. Checked studies attribute under half of the gap to unresolved V genes and leave the rest unexplained. The sample contains 110,000 to 150,000 clones, roughly 80% of them found a single time. In total, the top ten clones hold around a quarter of the sample. This specimen was blood, taken from a patient whose treatment included radiotherapy and nephrectomy. These receptors were obtained from a woman in her forties or fifties with renal cell carcinoma.

The chain has TRBV5-3 and TRBJ2-2; 14 nucleotides match TRBD2. TRBV5-3 is placed among ORFs of uncertain function. The CDR3 runs 18 residues. J was trimmed by 0 bases and V by 5 bases; bases with no gene match: 6. The CDR3, as DNA: TGTGCCAGAAGGCAGCCGGGACTAGCGGGAGCGAACACCGGGGAGCTGTTTTTT. Translation: CARRQPGLAGANTGELFF.

J is TRBJ1-2 and V is TRBV9; TRBD1 aligns across 7 bases. The V segment lost 4 bases and the J segment 2 bases; nucleotides outside the gene matches: 5. Germline V gives CDR1 SGDLS, CDR2 YYNGEE. The CDR3 spans 14 residues. The CDR3: CASSTRDRNYGYTF. In DNA form, the CDR3 reads TGTGCCAGCAGCACCCGGGACAGAAACTATGGCTACACCTTC.

This clone was recorded a few times. V and J are TRBV7-2 and TRBJ1-6; 10 positions agree with TRBD1. The CDR3 sequence is 15 residues long. The V gene's germline CDR1 is SGHTA and CDR2 FQGNSA. The junction had 7 bases not matched to a gene; V was cut back by 7 bases and J by 7 bases. The CDR3 nucleotides read TGTGCCAGCACCCGGGACAGGGGATGGAATTCACCCCTCCACTTT. Translated: CASTRDRGWNSPLHF.